These 21 T cell receptor beta chains share one sample of origin, sequenced in a study of quantifying T cell responses using KT2 cells. The wider study: Reverse transcription used primers in the TCR alpha and beta constant regions.

An oligo carrying a UMI was ligated to the cDNA 3' end. The first PCR ran roughly 4 cycles with an equimolar RC1.1 and RC1.2 beta primer mix. One entry per CDR3 protein, called by TCRdb with MiXCR from the UMI-ligation and nested PCR reads. The sample contains about 33,000 distinct CDR3 sequences, 9% to 12% of which appear only once. Sequencing input: PBMCs spiked with cells of the T cell clone KT2. The receptors were gathered from a human donor.

This clonotype was counted between two and nine times. The rearrangement links TRBV5-1 to TRBJ2-5; D remains ambiguous. Germline CDR1 is SGHRS and CDR2 is YFSETQ. Trimming cost V 0 bases and J 2 bases, with 8 bases left between them. This CDR3 has 14 residues. In DNA, the CDR3 is TGCGCCAGCAGCTTGGCCCTGGGACAAGAGACCCAGTACTTC. It encodes CASSLALGQETQYF.

The J gene is TRBJ2-1, the V gene TRBV12-3 or TRBV12-4; 9 bases agree with TRBD2. V dropped 6 bases and J dropped 1; count of bases not matched to a gene: 4. This CDR3 is 15 amino acids long. The CDR3 DNA reads as TGTGCCAGCAGGCGTAGCGGGAGTTCCTACAATGAGCAGTTCTTC. Translated, it gives CASRRSGSSYNEQFF.

This clonotype was detected a few times. The chain links TRBV4-2 to TRBJ1-4, with D possibly matching TRBD1 (6 bases). V was clipped by 3 bases and J by 12 bases, with 14 bases between them. The CDR3 length is 13 residues. Germline CDR1 LGHNA, CDR2 YNFKEQ. Written as DNA, the CDR3 is TGTGCCAGCAGCCACAAACCGGGACACCAACTGTTTTTT. This gives the protein CASSHKPGHQLFF.

This clonotype was recorded a few times. The chain joins TRBV12-3 or TRBV12-4 to TRBJ1-6; D is uncertain. Trimming shortened V by 2 bases and J by 7 bases, and 12 bases separated the two germline ends. This CDR3 is built from 15 residues. CDR3 sequence (DNA): TGTGCCAGCAGTTTAAGTCGGGGAAGGAATTCACCCCTCCACTTT. It encodes CASSLSRGRNSPLHF.

In this sample, this clonotype turned up a few times. This rearrangement joins TRBV20-1 to TRBJ2-3, with TRBD2 identical over 11 bases. Germline-derived CDR1 and CDR2 are DFQATT and SNEGSKA (reference sequence). The CDR3 extends over 15 amino acids. V was pared by 5 bases and J by 4 bases, with 8 bases of the junction left unmatched. DNA for the CDR3: TGCAGTGCTGGGTCTACTAGCGGGAGCTCAGATACGCAGTATTTT. It translates to CSAGSTSGSSDTQYF.

The rearrangement links TRBV27 to TRBJ1-1; TRBD1 aligns across 7 bases. The CDR3 has 14 residues. Germline V gene data show CDR1 as MNHEY and CDR2 as SMNVEV (reference sequence). The junction had 0 bases not matched to a gene; V was cut back by 2 bases and J by 0 bases. CDR3 sequence: CASSLGTVNTEAFF. As DNA, the CDR3 is TGTGCCAGCAGTTTAGGGACAGTGAACACTGAAGCTTTCTTT.

This clonotype showed up just a few times. The chain joins TRBV6-5 to TRBJ2-1, with TRBD2 matching over 13 bases. Germline V gives CDR1 MNHEY, CDR2 SVGAGI. V lost 2 bases to trimming and J lost 9 bases; unmatched junction nucleotides: 13. This CDR3 contains 18 residues. This CDR3 is CASSYLRPTSGGAAEQFF. Here the CDR3 DNA reads TGTGCCAGCAGTTACCTCCGCCCCACTAGCGGGGGGGCCGCTGAGCAGTTCTTC.

The genes are TRBV4-3 and TRBJ2-1; D tentatively fits TRBD1 or TRBD2 (7 bases each). V lost 4 bases and J 6 bases, leaving 16 bases between the germline ends. This CDR3 comprises 15 residues. Germline assignment: CDR1 LGHNA and CDR2 YSLEER. The CDR3 sequence: CASSRSTGEGNEQFF. CDR3 in DNA: TGCGCCAGCAGCCGATCAACAGGGGAGGGCAATGAGCAGTTCTTC.

Worth noting for this clonotype: It may be a read error: a sequence one base away is much more abundant. The rearrangement uses TRBV6-5 and TRBJ2-3, with 10 bases lining up with TRBD1. In germline, CDR1 is MNHEY, CDR2 SVGAGI. This CDR3 is 14 amino acids long. The V gene end was trimmed by 2 bases and the J gene end by 4 bases; junction bases not matched to a gene: 0. CDR3 DNA: TGTGCCAGCAGTTACGGACAGGGGGCAGATACGCAGTATTTT. It yields the protein CASSYGQGADTQYF.

Relative to its sample, this clonotype is medium-sized. The chain joins TRBV4-1 to TRBJ2-6, with D tentatively TRBD1 (5 bases). V lost 4 bases to trimming and J lost 1 base, with 8 bases between them. Germline V gives CDR1 MGHRA, CDR2 YSYEKL. The CDR3 extends over 15 amino acids. The CDR3 DNA reads as TGCGCCAGCAGCCCTAGACAGTCTGGGGCCAACGTCCTGACTTTC. It specifies CASSPRQSGANVLTF.

The chain carries TRBV4-1 and TRBJ2-2; D gene unclear. V lost 3 bases to trimming and J lost 6 bases, with 8 bases between them. The CDR3 is 13 amino acids. Germline V gives CDR1 MGHRA, CDR2 YSYEKL. Here the CDR3 DNA reads TGCGCCAGCAGCCATGACACTGCCGGGGAGCTGTTTTTT. Translation: CASSHDTAGELFF.

This clonotype rates as medium-sized. The chain is built from TRBV5-1 and TRBJ2-7; TRBD1 matches 7 bases. Germline lookup yields CDR1 SGHRS and CDR2 YFSETQ. V lost 5 bases to trimming and J lost 3 bases; unmatched junction nucleotides: 5. This CDR3 has 13 residues. Written as DNA, the CDR3 is TGCGCCAGCAGACAGGGACAGTTCTACGAGCAGTACTTC. Amino acids: CASRQGQFYEQYF.

The rearrangement uses TRBV10-2 and TRBJ2-3; TRBD2 matches 10 bases. The CDR3 contains 14 residues. Germline V gene data show CDR1 as WSHSY and CDR2 as SAAADI. The CDR3: CASGRMYGTDTQYF. Written as DNA, the CDR3 is TGCGCTAGCGGGAGGATGTACGGCACAGATACGCAGTATTTT.

In its sample, this clonotype was seen many times. The chain is built from TRBV12-3 or TRBV12-4 and TRBJ2-3; D not resolved. V lost 2 bases and J 8 bases, leaving 8 bases between the germline ends. The CDR3 totals 12 residues. In DNA, the CDR3 is TGTGCCAGCAGTTTAAGTTCACTTACGCAGTATTTT. It is translated as CASSLSSLTQYF.

A few counts support this clonotype. The gene calls are TRBV29-1 and TRBJ2-7; 10 bases match TRBD1. This CDR3 comprises 15 residues. After removal of 5 bases from V and 5 bases from J, the junction contained 12 bases not matched to a gene. Looked up from germline, CDR1 is SQVTM and CDR2 is ANQGSEA. The DNA of the CDR3 is TGCAGCGTTCGAATATGGACAGGGGGTGACAACGAGCAGTACTTC. Amino acids: CSVRIWTGGDNEQYF.

In its sample, this clonotype was seen a few times. V and J are TRBV5-1 and TRBJ2-1, with TRBD2 matching over 11 bases. CDR1 is SGHRS, CDR2 YFSETQ, per germline. The trim removed 2 bases at V and 3 bases at J, leaving 4 bases unmatched. The CDR3 is 16 residues long. The CDR3 loop reads CASSFSGRALYNEQFF. The CDR3 region has the DNA TGCGCCAGCAGCTTTAGCGGGAGGGCCCTCTACAATGAGCAGTTCTTC.

This clonotype was recorded many times. The chain combines TRBV19 with TRBJ2-7; 7 bases agree with TRBD1. V was clipped by 5 bases and J by 2 bases; unmatched bases: 9. CDR3 size: 15 residues. CDR1 is LNHDA, CDR2 SQIVND, per germline (reference sequence). CDR3 amino acids: CASSASGTVAYEQYF. The CDR3 DNA is TGTGCCAGTAGTGCGTCCGGGACAGTAGCCTACGAGCAGTACTTC.

This chain uses TRBV2 with TRBJ1-1, with TRBD1 matching 7 bases. The CDR3 runs to 15 residues. Germline V gene lookup returns CDR1 SNHLY and CDR2 FYNNEI. V lost 6 bases to trimming and J lost 1 base; unmatched junction nucleotides: 8. The CDR3 DNA reads TGTGCCAGCAGGAGACAGGGCCCGGGGAACACTGAAGCTTTCTTT. Translated, it gives CASRRQGPGNTEAFF.

This clonotype showed up just a few times. The chain employs TRBV20-1 and TRBJ1-1, with D possibly matching TRBD1 (6 bases). Germline V gene sequence: CDR1 DFQATT, CDR2 SNEGSKA (reference sequence). V was clipped by 0 bases and J by 12 bases, with 23 bases between them. The CDR3 extends over 15 amino acids. The CDR3 sequence: CSARDLGVGTRRTFF. The CDR3, as DNA: TGCAGTGCTAGAGATCTTGGGGTCGGGACACGGCGGACTTTCTTT.

This clonotype rates as medium-sized. The V call is TRBV4-2, the J call TRBJ2-1, with 8 bases fitting TRBD1. The germline CDR1 and CDR2 sequences are LGHNA and YNFKEQ. This CDR3 contains 16 residues. V was pared by 0 bases and J by 4 bases, with 5 bases of the junction left unmatched. The CDR3, as DNA: TGTGCCAGCAGCCAAGAGACTGGACAGGGATACAATGAGCAGTTCTTC. Translation gives CASSQETGQGYNEQFF.

This clonotype appeared a few times. The CDR3 reads CASSLVVETQYF. Written as DNA, the CDR3 is TGTGCCAGCAGTTTGGTTGTGGAGACCCAGTACTTC. This chain joins TRBV12-3 or TRBV12-4 and TRBJ2-5; D remains unclear. The length of the CDR3 is 12 residues. Deletions cut 3 bases from V and 5 bases from J, with 7 bases between.